Below, 27 T cell receptor beta chains from the same sample are listed, as sequenced in a study of tumor and adjacent non-tumor tissue in lung cancer. Three rounds of nested PCR, following a modified ARM-PCR protocol, produced the TCRbeta library. TCRdb re-analysed the multiplex PCR reads in MiXCR, keeping a single row per CDR3 protein. The sample includes over 110,000 distinct CDR3 sequences, around 65% of them seen just once. This sample's RNA came from whole unsorted tissue. Source material: lung tumor tissue. These receptors were obtained from a man aged 55-75 years with small cell lung cancer.

This chain joins TRBV20-1 and TRBJ1-2, with unresolved D. There are 12 residues in the CDR3. V lost 3 bases to trimming and J lost 4 bases, with 9 bases between them. Per the germline V gene, CDR1 is DFQATT and CDR2 is SNEGSKA (reference sequence). The CDR3 DNA reads TGCAGTGCTAGGGCCTGGAGCTATGGCTACACCTTC. Its protein product is CSARAWSYGYTF.

J is TRBJ2-1 and V is TRBV5-4, with a weak D call TRBD2 (5 bases). CDR3 length: 18 residues. The germline V and J ends were trimmed by 0 bases and 0 bases, with 16 bases remaining between them. Germline V gene sequence: CDR1 SGHNT, CDR2 YYREEE (reference sequence). The CDR3 sequence: CASSLGGRTSVSYNEQFF. The CDR3 DNA reads TGTGCCAGCAGCTTGGGCGGTAGGACTTCCGTCTCCTACAATGAGCAGTTCTTC.

V and J are TRBV6-5 and TRBJ2-2; 7 positions agree with TRBD1. This CDR3 spans 15 amino acids. Germline V lookup: CDR1 MNHEY, CDR2 SVGAGI. With V trimmed by 5 bases and J by 8 bases, 11 bases remained unmatched. Here the CDR3 DNA reads TGTGCCAGCAGTACACGGGACAGTTTCTCTGGGGAGCTGTTTTTT. Protein: CASSTRDSFSGELFF.

As regards this clonotype: One junction end does not reproduce the germline sequence, and a read error may be involved. The chain carries TRBV11-3 and TRBJ2-1, with no clear D. The germline CDR1 and CDR2 sequences are SGHNT and YENEEA. The CDR3 is 14 amino acids. This CDR3 reads CASRPRSVNNKQFF. The CDR3 coding sequence is TGTGCCAGCAGACCTCGGAGCGTGAACAATAAGCAGTTCTTC.

This chain links TRBV4-1 with TRBJ2-7, with 8 positions matching TRBD2. The V gene's germline CDR1 is MGHRA and CDR2 YSYEKL. This CDR3 contains 12 residues. As DNA, the CDR3 is TGCACGAGCCGGGGACTAGAGGGCAAGCAGTACTTC. Amino acids: CTSRGLEGKQYF.

This clonotype was detected only once. The conserved phenylalanine or tryptophan normally closing the CDR3 is absent here, so this likely arose from a read error. The CDR3 loop reads CVSSQDRGGQQYD. CDR3 coding DNA: TGCGTCAGCAGCCAAGATCGTGGAGGGCAGCAGTACGAC. This chain joins TRBV4-1 and TRBJ2-7; tentative D call: TRBD2 (6 bases). CDR1 and CDR2 from the germline V gene are MGHRA and YSYEKL. The CDR3 is made up of 13 amino acids.

This chain links TRBV5-1 with TRBJ2-3, with 8 bases lining up with TRBD1. Germline CDR1 and CDR2: SGHRS and YFSETQ. The CDR3 is 15 residues long. The trim removed 6 bases at V and 5 bases at J, leaving 11 bases unmatched. Written as DNA, the CDR3 is TGCGCCAGCACCCGGGCCGGACAGGGTATAGATACGCAGTATTTT. Protein sequence: CASTRAGQGIDTQYF.

On this clonotype: Relative to the germline gene, one junction end is altered; a read error may explain this. The chain combines TRBV4-1 with TRBJ2-7; no firm D call. The CDR3 extends over 14 amino acids. Germline V gene data show CDR1 as MGHRA and CDR2 as YSYEKL. CDR3: CARSLAASSYEEYF. For the CDR3, the DNA is TGCGCCAGAAGCCTGGCGGCGAGCTCCTACGAGGAGTACTTC.

The V call is TRBV20-1, the J call TRBJ2-5; D gene ambiguous. From germline, CDR1 is DFQATT and CDR2 SNEGSKA (reference sequence). The CDR3 spans 13 residues. Trimming removed 6 bases at V and 8 bases at J, with 19 bases between. CDR3 nucleotides: TGCAGTGCGGCTAACGTTAGCTACGAAACCCAGTACTTC. Amino acids: CSAANVSYETQYF.

Written as DNA, the CDR3 is TGTGCCAGCAGCGTGGACAGGGTGGGAACGCAGTATTTT. Amino acids: CASSVDRVGTQYF. The chain is built from TRBV9 and TRBJ2-3; 8 nucleotides align to TRBD1. CDR3 length: 13 residues. The junction had 5 bases not matched to a gene; V was cut back by 2 bases and J by 9 bases. Per germline, CDR1 SGDLS and CDR2 YYNGEE.

With respect to this clonotype: It is likely a read error, because the conserved phenylalanine at the end of the CDR3 is missing. The chain recombines TRBV12-3 or TRBV12-4 with TRBJ2-2; D is undetermined. CDR3 length: 13 residues. This CDR3 is CASSLRNTGELFS. DNA for the CDR3: TGTGCCAGCAGTTTGCGGAACACCGGAGAGCTGTTTTCT.

Points on this clonotype: Given a much more abundant clone one base away, this may be a read error. The conserved closing phenylalanine or tryptophan is absent in this CDR3, likely reflecting a read error. The J gene is TRBJ2-5, the V gene TRBV5-4; 7 nucleotides match TRBD2. The V and J ends lost 7 bases and 4 bases, in that order; junction bases with no gene match: 7. Germline values: CDR1 SGHNT, CDR2 YYREEE (reference sequence). The CDR3 has 13 residues. The CDR3 DNA is TGTGCCAGCTCACGCGGGAGCTTAGAGACCCAGTACATC. It codes for CASSRGSLETQYI.

Turning to this clonotype: A clone one base away is much larger, so this may be a read error. The V call is TRBV29-1, the J call TRBJ1-1; D is ambiguous. The V gene lost 2 bases and the J gene lost 11 bases, with 18 bases spanning the gap. The CDR3 runs to 13 residues. CDR1 and CDR2 (germline): SQVTM, ANQGSEA. The CDR3 loop is CSVEYPHHRGAFF. CDR3 DNA sequence: TGCAGCGTTGAATACCCCCACCATCGAGGGGCTTTCTTT.

The chain is built from TRBV10-3 and TRBJ2-1, with TRBD2 identical over 9 bases. Germline V gives CDR1 ENHRY, CDR2 SYGVKD. CDR3 length equals 16 residues. V lost 8 bases and J lost 7; bases outside the gene matches: 15. The CDR3 sequence: CAIWGPGLAGGNEQFF. CDR3 in DNA: TGTGCCATCTGGGGGCCGGGACTAGCTGGAGGTAATGAGCAGTTCTTC.

As to this clonotype: Since no conserved phenylalanine or tryptophan closes the CDR3, a read error is the likely cause. V usage is TRBV10-2 and J usage is TRBJ2-1, with 9 bases lining up with TRBD2. The CDR3 is 14 residues long. Unmatched junction bases numbered 8, after V lost 4 bases and J lost 10 bases. Per the germline V gene, CDR1 is WSHSY and CDR2 is SAAADI. CDR3 nucleotide sequence: TGCGCCAGCAGTGTGACTAGCGGTCTGCCGGAGCAGTTCATC. It specifies CASSVTSGLPEQFI.

On this clonotype: At one end the junction does not follow the germline gene, possibly because of a read error. The chain links TRBV6-1 to TRBJ1-5, with D possibly TRBD1 on 6 matching bases. Germline V gives CDR1 MNHNS, CDR2 SASEGT. The CDR3 loop spans 15 amino acids. The CDR3 coding sequence is TGTGCCAGCAGTAAAACAGGGTATGACAATGAGCCCCAGCATTTT. Translating gives CASSKTGYDNEPQHF.

Concerning this clonotype itself: One junction end disagrees with the germline gene, perhaps due to a read error. The chain uses TRBV20-1 and TRBJ2-4; D is uncertain. The CDR3 covers 13 residues. Germline V lookup: CDR1 DFQATT, CDR2 SNEGSKA (reference sequence). The CDR3 loop is CSTLPLRLNIQHF. The CDR3, as DNA: TGCAGTACTCTTCCCTTGCGGTTGAACATTCAGCACTTC.

As concerns this clonotype: A much larger clone sits a single nucleotide away, making a read error possible. The chain is built from TRBV20-1 and TRBJ1-2; TRBD1 is a possible D gene (5 bases). This CDR3 is 13 amino acids long. Trimming took off 5 bases at V and 8 bases at J, with 18 bases between the two ends. Germline CDR1 DFQATT, CDR2 SNEGSKA (reference sequence). The CDR3 protein is CSALDNSSLGYTF. CDR3 sequence (DNA): TGCAGTGCTCTGGACAACTCAAGCTTAGGCTACACCTTC.

With regard to this clonotype: At one boundary the junction diverges from the germline segment, which might be a read error. The chain links TRBV11-3 to TRBJ2-1, with unresolved D. Per the germline V gene, CDR1 is SGHNT and CDR2 is YENEEA. The CDR3 is 14 residues long. The CDR3 here is CACSLDLWGFEQFF. The CDR3 coding sequence is TGTGCCTGCAGCTTAGATCTTTGGGGATTTGAGCAATTCTTC.

The CDR3, as DNA: TGTGCCTGGACTACTAGCGCGTTAGGGAATGAGCAGTTCTTC. This sequence encodes CAWTTSALGNEQFF. This chain joins TRBV30 and TRBJ2-1; 7 nucleotides match TRBD2. Trimming at V came to 4 bases and at J to 7 bases, leaving 10 bases not matched to a gene. In germline, CDR1 is GTSNPN, CDR2 SVGIG (reference sequence). The CDR3 has 14 residues.

This clonotype was observed many times. The chain couples TRBV6-1 to TRBJ1-5; D is uncertain. CDR3 size: 16 residues. CDR1 is MNHNS, CDR2 SASEGT, per germline. The V gene lost 0 bases and the J gene lost 5 bases, with 14 bases spanning the gap. The CDR3 DNA reads TGTGCCAGCAGTGAAGCCAGCATGATATGGGATCAGCCCCAGCATTTT. Translated, it gives CASSEASMIWDQPQHF.

This clonotype has a handful of counts. This chain connects TRBV29-1 to TRBJ1-2; D gene ambiguous. Germline V gene data show CDR1 as SQVTM and CDR2 as ANQGSEA. V lost 1 base to trimming and J lost 2 bases, with 2 bases between them. The CDR3 spans 11 residues. In DNA, the CDR3 is TGCAGCGTTGAAGCGAACTATGGCTACACCTTC. This translates into CSVEANYGYTF.

Only a few counts were recorded for this clonotype. The chain links TRBV6-5 to TRBJ2-3; D is uncertain. CDR3 length: 16 amino acids. Per the germline V gene, CDR1 is MNHEY and CDR2 is SVGAGI. The ends were cut back, 2 bases at V and 1 base at J, with 13 bases in the middle. The CDR3 DNA follows: TGTGCCAGCAGTTACGGTTTGTTGGGCGGCACAGATACGCAGTATTTT. Amino acids: CASSYGLLGGTDTQYF.

About this clonotype itself: Without the conserved terminal phenylalanine or tryptophan, this CDR3 likely stems from a read error. The chain links TRBV13 to TRBJ1-2; D is unresolved. The ends were cut back, 3 bases at V and 9 bases at J, with 11 bases in the middle. This CDR3 is 12 amino acids long. CDR1 is PRHDT and CDR2 is FYEKMQ in the germline V gene (reference sequence). The CDR3 DNA reads TGTGCCAGCAGCTTCGGATTGGAGAGCTACACCTTA. As protein: CASSFGLESYTL.

A word on this clonotype: Because it lacks the conserved phenylalanine or tryptophan at the end, this CDR3 is likely a read error. The chain combines TRBV5-4 with TRBJ2-7, with a weak D call TRBD2 (5 bases). Germline values: CDR1 SGHNT, CDR2 YYREEE (reference sequence). The CDR3 has 15 residues. V lost 3 bases, J lost 2 bases, and 15 bases lay in between. The DNA for the CDR3 is TGTGCCAGCAGCTACGGTAGCGCCACCACCTACGAGCAGTACATC. Translated: CASSYGSATTYEQYI.

This chain connects TRBV5-1 to TRBJ2-5; the match to TRBD1 covers 10 bases. With V trimmed by 3 bases and J by 9 bases, 5 bases remained unmatched. The germline CDR1 and CDR2 sequences are SGHRS and YFSETQ. The CDR3 spans 13 residues. The CDR3 loop is CASSYDRGQAQYF. CDR3 DNA: TGCGCCAGCAGCTACGACAGGGGGCAGGCCCAGTACTTC.

The rearrangement joins TRBV5-1 to TRBJ2-1; D is ambiguous. Germline loops: CDR1 SGHRS, CDR2 YFSETQ. The CDR3 runs to 14 residues. V was shortened by 1 base and J by 8 bases, with 13 bases between the two germline ends. The CDR3 nucleotides are TGCGCCAGCAGCTTGTCCACCTTCGGCGATGAGCAGTTCTTC. Amino acids: CASSLSTFGDEQFF.